A selection of T cell receptor beta chains follows, all from one sample in a study of blood T cell repertoires in COVID-19. Libraries were prepared by immunoSEQ multiplex PCR; TCRdb keeps only in-frame clonotypes and omits some of them. There are roughly 100,000 clones in the sample; roughly two thirds occur only once, and roughly 0.9% lies in the top ten. The sample taken for sequencing was peripheral blood. The receptors here all came from a human donor with acute or convalescent COVID-19. The donor label of this sample is uncertain. CDR3s include the opening cysteine and the closing phenylalanine or tryptophan. A D gene is named only where the DNA matches it firmly. A clone size is listed for some rows: how often the clone was seen (once, few, many), or a class if it is expanded.

- | TRBJ2-2 | TRBV19 | TRBD2 | CASSIGLAGGRNTGELFF | TGTGCCAGTAGTATAGGACTAGCGGGGGGGAGAAACACCGGGGAGCTGTTTTTT
- | TRBJ1-2 | TRBV30 | - | CAWSMRSNYGYTF | TGTGCCTGGAGCATGAGATCTAACTATGGCTACACCTTC
many | TRBJ2-2 | TRBV3-1/TRBV3-2 | TRBD1 | CASSLGTVKAGELFF | TGTGCCAGCAGCCTCGGGACAGTCAAGGCCGGGGAGCTGTTTTTT
few | TRBJ2-2 | TRBV3-1/TRBV3-2 | TRBD1 | CASSQAGTGGSGELFF | TGTGCCAGCAGCCAGGCCGGGACAGGGGGTAGCGGGGAGCTGTTTTTT
- | TRBJ2-3 | TRBV9 | - | CASSSSGPRAADTQYF | TGTGCCAGCAGCTCTTCGGGTCCAAGAGCTGCAGATACGCAGTATTTT
- | TRBJ1-3 | TRBV13 | - | CASRPRHLSTGNTIYF | TGTGCCAGCAGACCGAGACACCTTTCAACTGGAAACACCATATATTTT
- | TRBJ2-3 | TRBV5-1 | - | CASSLAGRTTDTQYF | TGCGCCAGCAGCTTGGCCGGCAGGACAACAGATACGCAGTATTTT
- | TRBJ1-5 | TRBV25-1 | - | CASSDAGGNQPQHF | TGTGCCAGCAGTGATGCAGGGGGCAATCAGCCCCAGCATTTT
- | TRBJ1-6 | TRBV27 | - | CASSLRGGMNSPLHF | TGTGCCAGCAGTTTACGGGGGGGAATGAATTCACCCCTCCACTTT
- | TRBJ1-3 | TRBV13 | - | CASSLRGSGNTIYF | TGTGCCAGCAGCTTAAGGGGGTCAGGAAACACCATATATTTT
- | TRBJ1-5 | TRBV24-1 | - | CATSGAGRNQPQHF | TGTGCCACCAGTGGGGCAGGGCGCAATCAGCCCCAGCATTTT
- | TRBJ2-1 | TRBV27 | - | CASSAPHGQFF | TGTGCCAGCAGTGCCCCCCACGGGCAGTTCTTC
once | TRBJ1-6 | TRBV7-9 | - | CASSLESGEALHF | TGTGCCAGCAGCTTAGAGTCAGGGGAAGCCCTCCACTTT
few | TRBJ1-6 | TRBV7-9 | - | CASSLGRGARGNSPLHF | TGTGCCAGCAGCTTAGGGCGGGGGGCGCGCGGAAATTCACCCCTCCACTTT
- | TRBJ2-1 | TRBV6-4 | TRBD2 | CASSDGTSGGVNEQFF | TGTGCCAGCAGTGACGGGACTAGCGGGGGGGTGAATGAGCAGTTCTTC
- | TRBJ2-3 | TRBV10-2 | TRBD2 | CASSEGTGLAVTDTQYF | TGCGCCAGCAGTGAGGGAACGGGACTAGCGGTCACAGATACGCAGTATTTT
once | TRBJ1-1 | TRBV19 | TRBD1 | CASTPINRGKNTEAFF | TGTGCCAGTACACCTATTAACAGGGGAAAGAACACTGAAGCTTTCTTT
- | TRBJ2-5 | TRBV19 | - | CASSIDSRSKETQYF | TGTGCCAGTAGTATAGATAGCCGTAGTAAAGAGACCCAGTACTTC
- | TRBJ2-2 | TRBV20-1 | TRBD1 | CSASLPGGVSNTGELFF | TGCAGTGCTAGTCTGCCAGGGGGCGTTTCGAACACCGGGGAGCTGTTTTTT
- | TRBJ2-5 | TRBV12-5 | - | CASVTGGQETQYF | TGTGCTAGCGTTACCGGGGGACAAGAGACCCAGTACTTC
many | TRBJ1-4 | TRBV6-1 | - | CASSEGHPSTKLFF | TGTGCCAGCAGTGAGGGACACCCTTCGACGAAACTGTTTTTT
- | TRBJ2-5 | TRBV5-5 | TRBD2 | CASSLGLAGDGETQYF | TGTGCCAGCAGCTTGGGGCTAGCGGGGGACGGGGAGACCCAGTACTTC
- | TRBJ2-1 | TRBV18 | TRBD2 | CASSPELAAYNEQFF | TGTGCCAGCTCACCCGAGCTAGCGGCCTACAATGAGCAGTTCTTC
- | TRBJ1-6 | TRBV2 | - | CASSETGLGDSPLHF | TGTGCCAGCAGTGAAACAGGGCTCGGGGATTCACCCCTCCACTTT